These T cell receptor beta chains were read from a single sample in a study of blood T cell repertoires in COVID-19. Measured with immunoSEQ multiplex PCR; TCRdb has only the in-frame clones, and not every one. The table has around 340,000 clones, roughly 90% seen once. The material sequenced was peripheral blood. Source of these receptors: a woman aged 55-69 years with COVID-19, enrolled during active disease. CDR3s leave out the opening cysteine and the closing phenylalanine or tryptophan. Clone size, where shown, is once, few, many, or a class for clones that have expanded.

>TRBV5-4|14|TRBJ2-1|NA
ASSSGTGERGNEQF
>TRBV4-2|14|TRBJ1-5|NA
ASSQEGGGRNQPQH
>TRBV19|12|TRBJ2-7|many
ASSIDVRGYEQY
>TRBV5-1|14|TRBJ1-2|NA
ASSLAIYRGGNGYT
>TRBV30|14|TRBJ1-1|once
AWSEPGQEINTEAF
>TRBV6-2/TRBV6-3|14|TRBJ2-3|once
ASIPRRGGRPLTQY
>TRBV6-1|17|TRBJ1-1|NA
ASSEESWGYGGKAVEAF
>TRBV6-6|11|TRBJ1-1|NA
ASRTDRRHEAF
>TRBV11-2|11|TRBJ1-1|NA
ASSLERNTEAF
>TRBV6-5|12|TRBJ2-7|NA
ASRRGADSYEQY
>TRBV30|11|TRBJ1-1|NA
AWAYRGNTEAF
>TRBV5-1|14|TRBJ2-4|once
ASSLGSGGAENIQY
>TRBV9|15|TRBJ2-6|NA
ASSGPGHPTGANVLT
>TRBV5-4|12|TRBJ2-7|NA
ASSPTGGDYEQY
>TRBV7-9|12|TRBJ1-3|NA
ASSLVDSRNTIY
>TRBV11-2|14|TRBJ2-5|NA
ASSLRSAGETQTQY
>TRBV5-1|10|TRBJ1-1|NA
ASSSGQGGAF
>TRBV20-1|9|TRBJ1-2|NA
SAYREYGYT
>TRBV5-6|11|TRBJ2-1|NA
ASSLVNYNEQF
>TRBV18|13|TRBJ2-2|NA
ASSPGHLTTGELF
>TRBV7-9|15|TRBJ2-1|NA
ASSLASGTDSYNEQF
>TRBV6-1|11|TRBJ1-1|NA
ASSEAEEFEAF
>TRBV4-2|11|TRBJ1-1|NA
ASSQEIAGKAF
>TRBV19|13|TRBJ1-4|NA
ASSYQGAAREKLF
>TRBV5-1|13|TRBJ1-6|NA
ASSFAQGANSPLH
>TRBV6-5|14|TRBJ2-1|NA
ASSYSLRLGEDEQF
>TRBV10-1|13|TRBJ2-1|NA
ASSGRTGIWHEQF
>TRBV6-5|13|TRBJ2-3|once
ASSTRGISTDTQY
>TRBV6-5|12|TRBJ2-7|NA
ASSYGTDVAEQY
>TRBV19|10|TRBJ1-5|NA
ASSIPNQPQH
>TRBV11-1|12|TRBJ2-1|many
ASSQSGSRQSTF
>TRBV25-1|13|TRBJ1-6|NA
ASSAGQGVNSPLH
>TRBV7-2|12|TRBJ1-3|NA
ASSRAGAGNTIY
>TRBV5-1|11|TRBJ2-3|NA
ASRVPPSGTQY